This T cell receptor beta chain was identified in a study of blood T cell repertoires in COVID-19. Study overall: Samples taken during acute and convalescent COVID-19 were collected in the United States, Italy and Spain. PBMCs, B-cell-depleted T cells, or T cells were the source of the cDNA or gDNA that made up the material.

V was pared by 2 bases and J by 4 bases, with 14 bases between. Germline CDR1 reads LGHDT; CDR2 reads YNNKEL (reference sequence). The CDR3 is 15 amino acids. As handled by the study authors: Amplification from reference gene primers served as the basis for estimated nucleated cell counts. Method: immunoSEQ multiplex PCR; TCRdb's copy keeps in-frame clones and lacks some. The DNA was the basis for D and trimming; V, J and clone size are from that table. This sample carries some 200,000 clones, about 79% of them seen once, and the ten largest clones take 1.4%. V and J are TRBV3-1 (or the pseudogene TRBV3-2) and TRBJ1-2; D call uncertain. The sample taken for sequencing was peripheral blood. The receptor's source is a woman aged 40 to 55 who had recovered from COVID-19. For the CDR3, the DNA is TGTGCCAGCAGCCAAAACCAGGCGGGAGTCTATGGCTACACCTTC. Translated: CASSQNQAGVYGYTF.